Below are 16 T cell receptor beta chains sequenced from a single sample in a study of blood T cells in healthy people across ages. PCR was performed a second time for about 6 to 11 cycles using a sample-barcoded 5' primer and a J-beta primer mix. TCRdb redid the calling of the 5' RACE reads with MiXCR, one entry per CDR3 protein. The sample has about a million distinct CDR3 sequences, roughly 51% seen once; the top ten hold over 20%. Material for sequencing was blood. The receptors were sampled from a woman aged 55-69 years in good health.

The chain uses TRBV7-9 and TRBJ1-1; D remains ambiguous. There are 14 residues in the CDR3. Germline CDR1 SEHNR, CDR2 FQNEAQ (reference sequence). Trimming pared 0 bases from V and 0 bases from J, leaving 5 bases between. The CDR3 nucleotides are TGTGCCAGCAGCTTAGCGAGTCTGAACACTGAAGCTTTCTTT. This gives the protein CASSLASLNTEAFF.

V usage is TRBV12-3 or TRBV12-4 and J usage is TRBJ2-7; 10 nucleotides line up with TRBD2. Trimming cost V 2 bases and J 3 bases; bases outside gene matches: 19. CDR3 length: 20 amino acids. Here the CDR3 reads CASSLKRSVTSGLGFYEQYF. The CDR3 nucleotides read TGTGCCAGCAGTTTAAAACGATCAGTGACTAGCGGGCTCGGATTCTACGAGCAGTACTTC.

In its sample, this clonotype was seen a few times. The chain uses TRBV21-1 and TRBJ2-7; the tabulated D call, TRBD1, remains unverified against the DNA. TRBV21-1 is deemed a pseudogene. The CDR3 consists of 22 residues. CDR3 nucleotide sequence: TGTGCCAGCAGCAACGATCCTGGCATACGGGACAGGGTAACTAGCGGGTGCTACGAGCAGTACTTC. This gives the protein CASSNDPGIRDRVTSGCYEQYF.

The chain carries TRBV10-3 and TRBJ2-4, with 9 bases identical to TRBD1. The DNA end is a closer match to TRBJ2-7, so the J assignment may be wrong. The length of the CDR3 is 16 residues. Germline loops: CDR1 ENHRY, CDR2 SYGVKD. The CDR3 reads CAISDSGTGNSYEQYF. The CDR3 DNA is TGTGCCATCAGTGATTCCGGGACAGGGAATTCCTACGAGCAGTACTTC.

This sequence joins TRBV27 and TRBJ2-1; TRBD2 aligns across 15 bases. Germline V gene lookup returns CDR1 MNHEY and CDR2 SMNVEV (reference sequence). The CDR3 loop spans 19 amino acids. With V trimmed by 4 bases and J by 7 bases, 14 bases remained unmatched. The CDR3 coding sequence is TGTGCCAGCAGTTCGGGACTAGCGGGGGGAACCCTCTTTAGGAATGAGCAGTTCTTC. This codes for CASSSGLAGGTLFRNEQFF.

A remark on this clonotype: An end of the junction does not agree with germline; a read error may underlie this. The rearrangement uses TRBV7-9 and TRBJ2-7; D may correspond to TRBD1 or TRBD2 (6 bases each). Per the germline V gene, CDR1 is SEHNR and CDR2 is FQNEAQ (reference sequence). The CDR3 has 13 amino acids. The chain's CDR3 is CASLPGGSDEQYF. CDR3 nucleotides: TGTGCCAGCCTCCCCGGGGGCTCCGACGAGCAGTACTTC.

The rearrangement links TRBV12-3 or TRBV12-4 to TRBJ2-3; TRBD1 is a possible D gene (6 bases). V shed 6 bases and J shed 9 bases, with 13 bases lying between them. The CDR3 loop spans 12 amino acids. The CDR3 nucleotides read TGTGCCAGCAGCCCCGACAGGCACACGCAGTATTTT. Translating it yields CASSPDRHTQYF.

Only a few counts were recorded for this clonotype. The rearrangement joins TRBV7-8 to TRBJ2-1; TRBD2 matches 7 bases. Germline V gene lookup returns CDR1 SGHVS and CDR2 FQNEAQ. This CDR3 comprises 16 residues. V lost 5 bases, J lost 6 bases, and 13 bases stayed unmatched. The CDR3 reads CASSGGASGGPNEQFF. CDR3 sequence (DNA): TGTGCCAGCAGCGGTGGGGCTAGCGGAGGCCCCAATGAGCAGTTCTTC.

About this clonotype itself: A read error may account for a junction end that differs from germline. This chain connects TRBV27 to TRBJ2-7; the D gene is possibly TRBD1 (6 bases). Germline V gene sequence: CDR1 MNHEY, CDR2 SMNVEV (reference sequence). The CDR3 length is 12 residues. The CDR3 DNA reads as TGTACCAGCAGTGGGGACAACTACGAGCAGTACTTC. Amino acid sequence: CTSSGDNYEQYF.

This clonotype was found a few times. The V gene is TRBV20-1, the J gene TRBJ2-1; D is uncertain. CDR3 size: 13 residues. In germline, CDR1 is DFQATT, CDR2 SNEGSKA (reference sequence). Trimming cost V 0 bases and J 6 bases, with 9 bases left between them. The CDR3 spells CSARDRQLNEQFF. DNA of the CDR3: TGCAGTGCTAGAGATCGGCAGCTCAATGAGCAGTTCTTC.

The chain links TRBV20-1 to TRBJ1-5; D is unclear. Per germline, CDR1 DFQATT and CDR2 SNEGSKA (reference sequence). Trimming shortened V by 6 bases and J by 2 bases, and 17 bases separated the two germline ends. CDR3 length: 15 residues. This CDR3 is CSAASGSLGNQPQHF. The CDR3 DNA sequence: TGCAGTGCCGCCTCAGGATCCCTCGGCAATCAGCCCCAGCATTTT.

The chain uses TRBV7-9 and TRBJ1-2; 7 bases map to TRBD1. The V gene end was trimmed by 5 bases and the J gene end by 6 bases; junction bases not matched to a gene: 9. Germline V gene sequence: CDR1 SEHNR, CDR2 FQNEAQ (reference sequence). The CDR3 consists of 14 residues. In DNA, the CDR3 is TGTGCCAGCAGCGCCCGGGACAGATTGGATGGCTACACCTTC. Its translation: CASSARDRLDGYTF.

This chain uses TRBV7-2 with TRBJ2-6, with 10 positions matching TRBD2. The germline V gene encodes CDR1 SGHTA and CDR2 FQGNSA. There are 18 residues in the CDR3. The V segment lost 5 bases and the J segment 0 bases; nucleotides outside the gene matches: 7. CDR3 region: CASSPRLAGSSGANVLTF. The CDR3 DNA follows: TGTGCCAGCAGCCCTCGACTAGCGGGTTCCTCTGGGGCCAACGTCCTGACTTTC.

V and J are TRBV7-2 and TRBJ2-5; D not certain. Germline CDR1 SGHTA, CDR2 FQGNSA. V lost 5 bases, J lost 4 bases, and 11 bases lay in between. The CDR3 sequence is 13 residues long. The CDR3 nucleotides are TGTGCCAGCAGCCTTAGCAGGAGAGAGACCCAGTACTTC. Amino acids: CASSLSRRETQYF.

The rearrangement uses TRBV20-1 and TRBJ2-3, with 10 bases matching TRBD2. This CDR3 is 14 amino acids long. Unmatched junction bases numbered 7, after V lost 5 bases and J lost 5 bases. Germline V gives CDR1 DFQATT, CDR2 SNEGSKA (reference sequence). CDR3 amino acids: CSAAQLAGIDTQYF. The CDR3, as DNA: TGCAGTGCTGCCCAACTAGCGGGAATAGATACGCAGTATTTT.

Remarks on this clonotype: Relative to the germline gene, one junction end is altered; a read error may explain this. The chain recombines TRBV2 with TRBJ1-2; D is uncertain. The CDR3 runs to 14 residues. The germline gives CDR1 SNHLY, CDR2 FYNNEI. The CDR3 DNA reads as TGTGCCAGCAGTAATTCGCAGCATAACTATGGCTACGCCTTC. Its translation is CASSNSQHNYGYAF.